The present TCR beta chain was sequenced within a study of cytomegalovirus exposure and HLA in healthy donors. Across the study: In terms of ancestry, the Caucasian-associated cluster contained about 80% of the roughly 400 genotyped donors. General study results and limits: The sole available immune exposure information was CMV serostatus. Relative to the approximately 700-donor mean, N-insertions were reportedly fewer in an Asian-associated ancestry cluster in a later analysis. In an earlier analysis, about 87% or about 30%: the productive usage of most TCR beta V segments.

The study ran its PCR with 60 Vbeta and 13 Jbeta primers. The protocol was immunoSEQ multiplex PCR, while the TCRdb copy is restricted to in-frame clones and leaves out a portion. With 75,000 to 95,000 clones in the sample, the ten largest clones hold about 4.6%. As regards this clone: Its target is unknown.

Germline CDR1 reads KGHSH; CDR2 reads LQKENI. With 3 bases clipped from V and 8 bases from J, the junction kept 4 bases outside the gene matches. This CDR3 is 15 amino acids long. The TCR originated in a man in his thirties or forties in good health and CMV-seronegative. The chain employs TRBV18 and TRBJ2-1, with 13 nucleotides matching TRBD2. Material for sequencing was PBMCs. In DNA form, the CDR3 reads TGTGCCAGCTCACCGGGACTAGCGGGAATCCATGAGCAGTTCTTC. This encodes CASSPGLAGIHEQFF.